This T cell receptor (beta chain) derives from a study of blood T cell repertoires in COVID-19. The wider study: Samples representing acute and convalescent COVID-19 were sourced from the United States, Italy and Spain.

Libraries were prepared by immunoSEQ multiplex PCR; TCRdb keeps only in-frame clonotypes and omits some of them. The data show 160,000 or so clones, 87% seen once. V lost 0 bases and J lost 0; bases outside the gene matches: 3. The CDR3 consists of 16 residues. Germline CDR1 and CDR2: LGHNA and YSLEER. The origin of this receptor is a human donor with acute COVID-19. The donor label of this sample is uncertain. Sequences were obtained from PBMCs or T cells enriched from blood (not recorded which). V is TRBV4-3 and J is TRBJ2-7, with 9 bases that match TRBD1. For the CDR3, the DNA is TGCGCCAGCAGCCAAGATGGGGGACAGGGCTCCTACGAGCAGTACTTC. This encodes CASSQDGGQGSYEQYF.